These 23 T cell receptor beta chains came from one sample sequenced in a study of cytomegalovirus exposure and HLA in healthy donors. Vbeta (60) and Jbeta (13) primers were used in the PCR. The method was immunoSEQ multiplex PCR; TCRdb's version includes in-frame clones alone and lacks a portion of them. The sample has tens of thousands of clones, under 85% seen once. Sample: PBMCs. All receptors derive from a woman in her thirties or forties in good health and CMV-seropositive.

The chain employs TRBV5-1 and TRBJ2-1, with 14 bases lining up with TRBD2. Germline CDR1 reads SGHRS; CDR2 reads YFSETQ. This CDR3 comprises 19 residues. The V segment lost 0 bases and the J segment 9 bases; nucleotides outside the gene matches: 14. In nucleotides, the CDR3 is TGCGCCAGCAGCTTGGCTAAAACGGGACTAGCGGGAGCCCCGGGTGAGCAGTTCTTC. Protein product: CASSLAKTGLAGAPGEQFF.

The gene calls are TRBV9 and TRBJ2-5, with 10 bases fitting TRBD1. Trimming took 4 bases from V and 1 from J; bases not matched to a gene: 7. This CDR3 comprises 16 residues. Germline CDR1 is SGDLS and CDR2 is YYNGEE. In nucleotides, the CDR3 is TGTGCCAGCAGCTTTCGGACAGGGGGTGTCCAAGAGACCCAGTACTTC. Protein sequence: CASSFRTGGVQETQYF.

This clone has just a few counts. The DNA is omitted, as the CDR3 cannot be located on it reliably, and the CDR3 follows TCRdb's listing. V gene TRBV30 combines with J gene TRBJ1-5. Per the germline V gene, CDR1 is GTSNPN and CDR2 is SVGIG (reference sequence). The CDR3 adds up to 15 amino acids, both ends counted. Here the CDR3 reads CAWSSVRGGGQPQHF.

This clone was recorded a few times. Here the CDR3 reads CASSGSFYGYTF. The CDR3 nucleotides are TGTGCCAGCAGCGGGAGCTTCTATGGCTACACCTTC. V is TRBV2 and J is TRBJ1-2; D is unclear. The germline gives CDR1 SNHLY, CDR2 FYNNEI. The CDR3 is 12 amino acids. Trimming removed 6 bases at V and 4 bases at J, with 9 bases between.

The chain uses TRBV5-1 and TRBJ2-1, with TRBD2 identical over 15 bases. Per the germline V gene, CDR1 is SGHRS and CDR2 is YFSETQ. Germline trimming cut 3 bases from V and 6 bases from J; bases unmatched to any gene: 7. The CDR3 loop spans 17 amino acids. The CDR3 DNA reads TGCGCCAGCAGCTCAGGACTAGCGGGAGGGTTCGGCAATGAGCAGTTCTTC. Translation: CASSSGLAGGFGNEQFF.

V is TRBV5-6 and J is TRBJ1-2, with D possibly being TRBD1 (5 bases). This CDR3 spans 14 amino acids. V was clipped by 3 bases and J by 4 bases, with 13 bases between them. Per the germline V gene, CDR1 is SGHDT and CDR2 is YYEEEE. The CDR3, as DNA: TGTGCCAGCAGCTGGAGCGACAGACCCTATGGCTACACCTTC. It specifies CASSWSDRPYGYTF. The full variable domain, in which reference TRBV5-6 and TRBJ1-2 provide the parts outside the CDR3, is DAGVTQSPTHLIKTRGQQVTLRCSPKSGHDTVSWYQQALGQGPQFIFQYYEEEERQRGNFPDRFSGHQFPNYSSELNVNALLLGDSALYLCASSWSDRPYGYTFGSGTRLTVV.

This rearrangement joins TRBV2 to TRBJ2-6; tentative D call: TRBD1 (6 bases). From germline, CDR1 is SNHLY and CDR2 FYNNEI. V lost 5 bases and J 0 bases, leaving 20 bases between the germline ends. The CDR3 sequence is 19 residues long. The CDR3 DNA reads TGTGCCAGCAGTCGGACCCTCCGGGACACTTCCTCTGGGGCCAACGTCCTGACTTTC. Translation: CASSRTLRDTSSGANVLTF.

The chain joins TRBV5-4 to TRBJ2-5; 8 nucleotides agree with TRBD2. Germline CDR1 reads SGHNT; CDR2 reads YYREEE (reference sequence). The CDR3 loop spans 14 amino acids. V lost 4 bases to trimming and J lost 4 bases; unmatched junction nucleotides: 6. In DNA, the CDR3 is TGTGCCAGCAGCCTAACCGGGACTAGAGAGACCCAGTACTTC. It yields the protein CASSLTGTRETQYF.

The chain combines TRBV27 with TRBJ2-3, with TRBD2 matching 16 bases. The V gene end was trimmed by 7 bases and the J gene end by 8 bases; junction bases not matched to a gene: 21. CDR3 length: 20 residues. The germline V gene has CDR1 MNHEY and CDR2 SMNVEV (reference sequence). The CDR3: CASTSYGTSGRATAFLTQYF. CDR3 nucleotides: TGTGCCAGCACCTCATACGGGACTAGCGGGAGGGCTACGGCGTTTCTTACGCAGTATTTT.

The chain combines TRBV7-8 with TRBJ1-1; the D is unclear. Trimming removed 1 base from V and 0 bases from J, with 6 bases in between. Germline CDR1 reads SGHVS; CDR2 reads FQNEAQ. The CDR3 runs to 14 residues. The CDR3, as DNA: TGTGCCAGCAGCTTAGTCTCCCTGAACACTGAAGCTTTCTTT. Translated: CASSLVSLNTEAFF.

The chain is built from TRBV2 and TRBJ1-3; 8 nucleotides agree with TRBD1. The CDR3 has 15 residues. J was trimmed by 1 base and V by 6 bases; bases with no gene match: 5. Germline loops: CDR1 SNHLY, CDR2 FYNNEI. CDR3 DNA sequence: TGTGCCAGCAGAGAACGGACAGGGTCTGGAAACACCATATATTTT. Protein: CASRERTGSGNTIYF.

The chain links TRBV28 to TRBJ1-5; D gene unclear. The CDR3 covers 14 residues. Trimming removed 5 bases at V and 3 bases at J, with 11 bases between. The germline V gene encodes CDR1 MDHEN and CDR2 SYDVKM. DNA of the CDR3: TGTGCCAGCAGTAACCTCCAGTCCAATCAGCCCCAGCATTTT. The encoded protein is CASSNLQSNQPQHF.

The chain recombines TRBV28 with TRBJ1-2, with D tentatively TRBD1 (5 bases). The CDR3 runs 13 residues. V gave up 4 bases and J gave up 7 bases, with 13 bases separating them. Germline lookup yields CDR1 MDHEN and CDR2 SYDVKM. The CDR3 reads CASSYPGLVGYTF. DNA of the CDR3: TGTGCCAGCAGTTATCCAGGGTTAGTTGGCTACACCTTC.

The count of this clone is one. The chain uses TRBV7-2 and TRBJ2-1; 9 positions match TRBD2. The V and J ends lost 5 bases and 6 bases, in that order; junction bases with no gene match: 14. This CDR3 has 17 amino acids. Looked up from germline, CDR1 is SGHTA and CDR2 is FQGNSA. The CDR3 DNA follows: TGTGCCAGCAGCCGAAGCGGGAGGACCCCTGGGGTCAATGAGCAGTTCTTC. Translating it yields CASSRSGRTPGVNEQFF.

This clone came up a few times. The chain couples TRBV4-2 to TRBJ1-4; 10 bases fit TRBD1. CDR1 and CDR2 (germline): LGHNA, YNFKEQ. This CDR3 has 15 residues. Trimming removed 1 base from V and 8 bases from J; junction bases left unmatched: 4. The CDR3 region is CASSQVGTGDEKLFF. The CDR3 DNA is TGTGCCAGCAGCCAAGTCGGGACAGGGGACGAAAAACTGTTTTTT.

The chain joins TRBV20-1 to TRBJ1-2, with D unclear. Germline V gene lookup returns CDR1 DFQATT and CDR2 SNEGSKA (reference sequence). The CDR3 is 11 amino acids. Trimming stripped 0 bases from V and 12 bases from J, with 11 bases between. The CDR3 DNA sequence: TGCAGTGCTAGAGATTGGGAGGCGGACACCTTC. Amino acid sequence: CSARDWEADTF.

The chain is built from TRBV28 and TRBJ1-1; TRBD1 aligns across 8 bases. V was pared by 8 bases and J by 7 bases, with 12 bases of the junction left unmatched. The CDR3 covers 14 residues. The germline CDR1 and CDR2 sequences are MDHEN and SYDVKM. This chain's CDR3 is CASLTGGVTVEAFF. CDR3 DNA sequence: TGTGCCAGCCTCACAGGGGGGGTAACGGTTGAAGCTTTCTTT.

The CDR3 region has the DNA TGTGCCAGCAGCTTGGGCGGGGATGGTCAGCCCCAGCATTTT. This sequence encodes CASSLGGDGQPQHF. The chain is built from TRBV7-9 and TRBJ1-5; D is undetermined. This CDR3 is built from 14 residues. V was shortened by 3 bases and J by 6 bases, with 12 bases between the two germline ends. CDR1 is SEHNR, CDR2 FQNEAQ, per germline (reference sequence).

As concerns this clone: An end of the junction differs from the germline gene, which may be a read error. Other DNA sequences in the sample encode the same CDR3. The chain uses TRBV2 and TRBJ1-3; unclear D gene. This CDR3 spans 14 amino acids. From germline, CDR1 is SNHLY and CDR2 FYNNEI. In DNA form, the CDR3 reads TGTGCCAGTAGTGGGGTTGGAGGTGGAAACACCATATATTTT. Its protein product is CASSGVGGGNTIYF.

The chain has TRBV5-6 and TRBJ2-4, with a tentative D call TRBD1 (7 bases). The V and J ends lost 4 bases and 4 bases respectively, with 15 bases between them. This CDR3 is 15 amino acids long. Germline V gene sequence: CDR1 SGHDT, CDR2 YYEEEE. Here the CDR3 DNA reads TGTGCCAGCAGCGTGGGGGGACAGCTTAAAAACATTCAGTACTTC. This codes for CASSVGGQLKNIQYF.

This sequence joins TRBV28 and TRBJ1-1; D call uncertain. CDR3 length: 12 residues. The V gene lost 2 bases and the J gene lost 5 bases, with 6 bases spanning the gap. Per the germline V gene, CDR1 is MDHEN and CDR2 is SYDVKM. The CDR3 DNA reads as TGTGCCAGCAGTTTAACGGGAACTGAAGCTTTCTTT. This gives the protein CASSLTGTEAFF. Looking up the rest from reference TRBV28 and TRBJ1-1 gives the full variable domain: DVKVTQSSRYLVKRTGEKVFLECVQDMDHENMFWYRQDPGLGLRLIYFSYDVKMKEKGDIPEGYSVSREKKERFSLILESASTNQTSMYLCASSLTGTEAFFGQGTRLTVV.

V gene TRBV5-4 combines with J gene TRBJ2-3, with 11 bases aligning to TRBD2. J lost 2 bases, V lost 9 bases, and 11 bases had no gene match. The CDR3 consists of 16 residues. Per germline, CDR1 SGHNT and CDR2 YYREEE (reference sequence). CDR3 sequence reads: CATSPGGLADTDTQYF. CDR3 DNA: TGTGCCACCTCCCCCGGGGGACTAGCGGACACAGATACGCAGTATTTT.

The rearrangement links TRBV11-2 to TRBJ1-2; a weak D match, TRBD1 (5 bases). Trimming pared 5 bases from V and 7 bases from J, leaving 14 bases between. The germline V gene has CDR1 SGHAT and CDR2 FQNNGV. The CDR3 loop spans 13 amino acids. This chain's CDR3 is CASSAGKGSGYTF. The CDR3 bases are TGTGCCAGCAGCGCAGGGAAAGGGTCTGGCTACACCTTC.